These T cell receptor beta chains were read from a single sample in a study of T cell responses to AZD1222 COVID-19 vaccine. The repertoire was sequenced with immunoSEQ multiplex PCR; TCRdb's copy has only in-frame clones and lacks some. The profile shows around 100,000 clones, around 87% of them singletons. The sample was peripheral blood, taken on day 0 of AZD1222 vaccination. These receptors were taken from an adult in good health. The CDR3 runs from the conserved cysteine through the conserved F or W. The D gene is left open where the match is weak. Some rows mark clone size as missing; the rest say once, few, many or name a class of expanded clone.

>TRBJ2-5|-|TRBV27|-|14
CASSLKDSQETQYF
TGTGCCAGCAGTTTAAAGGACAGCCAAGAGACCCAGTACTTC
>TRBJ1-2|few|TRBV5-4|-|14
CASSLPEANYGYTF
TGTGCCAGCAGCTTGCCGGAAGCTAACTATGGCTACACCTTC
>TRBJ2-4|-|TRBV19|-|16
CASTGAGSVAKNIQYF
TGTGCCAGTACTGGGGCAGGGTCGGTAGCCAAAAACATTCAGTACTTC
>TRBJ2-7|-|TRBV18|-|12
CASSARRGEQYF
TGTGCCAGCTCAGCAAGACGGGGCGAGCAGTACTTC
>TRBJ1-2|-|TRBV4-1|-|14
CASSQGDPVGGYTF
TGCGCCAGCAGCCAAGGGGACCCAGTGGGGGGCTACACCTTC
>TRBJ2-7|-|TRBV5-1|TRBD2|14
CASSRDSGSYEQYF
TGCGCCAGCAGTAGGGATAGCGGGAGTTACGAGCAGTACTTC
>TRBJ2-7|-|TRBV12-3/TRBV12-4|-|13
CASSWAPSAGQYF
TGTGCCAGCAGTTGGGCCCCTTCCGCAGGGCAGTACTTC
>TRBJ2-1|-|TRBV7-2|-|15
CASSASDSSYNEQFF
TGTGCCAGCTCCGCTAGCGACAGCTCCTACAATGAGCAGTTCTTC
>TRBJ2-3|-|TRBV5-1|-|15
CASSENRAGTDTQYF
TGCGCCAGCAGTGAAAACAGGGCTGGCACAGATACGCAGTATTTT
>TRBJ1-3|-|TRBV25-1|-|15
CASSGGRFPGNTIYF
TGTGCCAGCAGTGGGGGGAGATTCCCTGGAAACACCATATATTTT
>TRBJ1-1|-|TRBV15|-|15
CATSRAGPGIAQAFF
TGTGCCACCAGCAGAGCGGGCCCAGGGATCGCACAAGCTTTCTTT
>TRBJ2-5|-|TRBV19|TRBD2|16
CASSTWGLADKETQYF
TGTGCCAGTAGTACGTGGGGACTAGCGGATAAAGAGACCCAGTACTTC
>TRBJ1-3|-|TRBV13|-|14
CASSKEGGGNTIYF
TGTGCCAGCAGCAAGGAAGGGGGTGGAAACACCATATATTTT
>TRBJ1-5|-|TRBV5-6|-|15
CASSLGSYSNQPQHF
TGTGCCAGCAGCTTGGGTAGTTATAGCAATCAGCCCCAGCATTTT
>TRBJ1-2|-|TRBV5-1|-|12
CASSWGSLGYTF
TGCGCCAGCAGCTGGGGGTCGTTAGGCTACACCTTC
>TRBJ2-3|few|TRBV2|-|12
CASSESTDTQYF
TGTGCCAGCAGTGAAAGCACAGATACGCAGTATTTT
>TRBJ2-1|few|TRBV24-1|-|16
CATSDRTASSYNEQFF
TGTGCCACCAGTGATAGGACAGCCAGCTCCTACAATGAGCAGTTCTTC
>TRBJ2-2|-|TRBV6-5|-|15
CASRTGRGNTGELFF
TGTGCCAGCAGAACAGGGCGAGGGAACACCGGGGAGCTGTTTTTT
>TRBJ2-7|-|TRBV7-8|-|15
CASSPGGYHSYEQYF
TGTGCCAGCAGCCCAGGGGGGTACCACTCCTACGAGCAGTACTTC
>TRBJ2-3|once|TRBV6-5|TRBD1|15
CASSYGVDRGLTQYF
TGTGCCAGCAGTTATGGTGTGGACAGGGGGCTGACGCAGTATTTT
>TRBJ1-1|-|TRBV18|-|17
CASSPPSGVQKNTEAFF
TGTGCCAGCTCACCACCGAGTGGTGTACAGAAGAACACTGAAGCTTTCTTT
>TRBJ1-1|-|TRBV11-2|TRBD1|11
CASRQGAEAFF
TGTGCCAGCAGACAGGGGGCCGAGGCTTTCTTT
>TRBJ2-5|few|TRBV12-3/TRBV12-4|-|13
CASSLSGSGAQYF
TGTGCCAGCAGTTTATCAGGTTCAGGGGCCCAGTACTTC
>TRBJ1-1|-|TRBV3-1/TRBV3-2|-|14
CASSPTIGNTEAFF
TGTGCCAGCAGCCCTACGATCGGGAACACTGAAGCTTTCTTT
>TRBJ1-1|-|TRBV6-5|-|12
CASGGVNTEAFF
TGTGCCAGCGGAGGAGTGAACACTGAAGCTTTCTTT
>TRBJ1-2|-|TRBV2|-|13
CASSRDLGYGYTF
TGTGCCAGCAGTCGGGACCTCGGGTATGGCTACACCTTC
>TRBJ1-1|-|TRBV6-1|TRBD1|14
CASTEQGADTEAFF
TGTGCCAGCACTGAACAGGGGGCTGACACTGAAGCTTTCTTT
>TRBJ2-2|few|TRBV5-1|-|13
CASNPQDTGELFF
TGCGCCAGCAACCCTCAAGACACCGGGGAGCTGTTTTTT
>TRBJ2-7|-|TRBV11-2|-|13
CASSFVNSYEQYF
TGTGCCAGCAGCTTCGTGAACTCCTACGAGCAGTACTTC
>TRBJ2-2|-|TRBV3-1/TRBV3-2|TRBD2|17
CASSPPGGSVNTGELFF
TGTGCCAGCAGCCCCCCGGGGGGGAGCGTTAACACCGGGGAGCTGTTTTTT
>TRBJ1-1|few|TRBV11-3|-|12
CASSLVESEAFF
TGTGCCAGCAGCTTGGTGGAGTCTGAAGCTTTCTTT
>TRBJ2-5|-|TRBV29-1|-|12
CSETQGGKTQYF
TGCAGCGAGACCCAGGGAGGAAAGACCCAGTACTTC
>TRBJ2-6|-|TRBV10-3|-|13
CAISDSGANVLTF
TGTGCCATCAGTGACTCTGGGGCCAACGTCCTGACTTTC
>TRBJ2-5|few|TRBV12-3/TRBV12-4|-|13
CASSSYSLETQYF
TGTGCCAGCAGTTCCTATTCGTTGGAGACCCAGTACTTC
>TRBJ2-5|-|TRBV7-7|-|15
CASSLGGRGEETQYF
TGTGCCAGCAGCTTAGGAGGCAGGGGCGAAGAGACCCAGTACTTC
>TRBJ1-1|-|TRBV11-2|-|17
CASSAKGFRELNTEAFF
TGTGCCAGCAGCGCTAAGGGCTTTCGGGAATTGAACACTGAAGCTTTCTTT
>TRBJ1-2|-|TRBV6-1|-|12
CASSEGPGGYTF
TGTGCCAGCAGTGAGGGCCCAGGGGGCTACACCTTC
>TRBJ2-1|-|TRBV6-5|-|15
CASSYGGYYNNEQFF
TGTGCCAGCAGTTACGGTGGCTATTACAACAATGAGCAGTTCTTC
>TRBJ1-5|-|TRBV19|-|14
CASSFGQLNQPQHF
TGTGCCAGTAGTTTCGGACAGCTCAATCAGCCCCAGCATTTT
>TRBJ1-6|-|TRBV5-3|TRBD1|21
CARSLKAWGQGPPSGPSPLHF
TGTGCCAGAAGCTTGAAGGCTTGGGGACAGGGGCCTCCGTCTGGGCCTTCACCCCTCCACTTT
>TRBJ2-1|-|TRBV7-9|-|14
CASSLQASSDEQFF
TGTGCCAGCAGCTTACAGGCTAGCAGCGATGAGCAGTTCTTC
>TRBJ1-4|-|TRBV4-1|-|15
CASSQQADSNEKLFF
TGCGCCAGCAGCCAACAAGCGGATTCCAATGAAAAACTGTTTTTT
>TRBJ1-2|-|TRBV5-6|TRBD1|18
CASSSSRTGTQGSYGYTF
TGTGCCAGCAGCTCCAGTCGTACGGGTACACAGGGGAGCTATGGCTACACCTTC
>TRBJ2-7|-|TRBV3-1/TRBV3-2|-|15
CASSQDWASPYEQYF
TGTGCCAGCAGCCAAGATTGGGCCAGCCCCTACGAGCAGTACTTC
>TRBJ2-7|-|TRBV5-4|-|14
CASRDDLQPYEQYF
TGTGCCAGCAGGGACGACTTGCAACCCTACGAGCAGTACTTC
>TRBJ2-3|-|TRBV5-6|TRBD2|15
CASSLESTSGGTQYF
TGTGCCAGCAGCTTGGAATCGACTAGCGGGGGGACGCAGTATTTT
>TRBJ1-5|-|TRBV5-8|-|14
CASSFSGNRQPQHF
TGTGCCAGCAGCTTTTCAGGGAATAGGCAGCCCCAGCATTTT
>TRBJ2-7|-|TRBV7-2|-|14
CASSVDQGTYEQYF
TGTGCCAGCAGCGTTGATCAGGGCACCTACGAGCAGTACTTC